This T cell receptor beta chain came from a study of blood T cell repertoires in COVID-19. Study details: Researchers got acute and convalescent COVID-19 samples from the United States, Italy and Spain. Sources were T cells, B-cell-depleted T cells, or PBMCs; the material itself was cDNA or gDNA.

J was trimmed by 1 base and V by 4 bases; bases with no gene match: 13. The CDR3 runs 18 residues. The germline gives CDR1 SGDLS, CDR2 YYNGEE. In the original workflow: Cell counts per sample came from amplifying reference gene primers. Libraries were prepared by immunoSEQ multiplex PCR; TCRdb keeps only in-frame clonotypes and omits some of them. V and J calls and clone size are copied from that table; D and trimming were computed from the DNA. The sample carries around 200,000 clones, approximately 90% recorded once. The chain recombines TRBV9 with TRBJ2-3, with 9 bases that match TRBD2. This TCR was recovered from a man aged 55-75 years who had recovered from COVID-19. Sequences were obtained from peripheral blood. In DNA form, the CDR3 reads TGTGCCAGCAGCCCCAGATACGCGGGGGGGGCAGGCACAGATACGCAGTATTTT. As protein: CASSPRYAGGAGTDTQYF. Full variable domain (rest looked up from reference TRBV9 and TRBJ2-3): DSGVTQTPKHLITATGQRVTLRCSPRSGDLSVYWYQQSLDQGLQFLIQYYNGEERAKGNILERFSAQQFPDLHSELNLSSLELGDSALYFCASSPRYAGGAGTDTQYFGPGTRLTVL.